These 2 T cell receptor beta chains share one sample of origin, sequenced in a study of CD8+CD57+ T cells in acquired aplastic anemia listed by TCRdb under 2018. The instrument was an Illumina HiSeq 2000. Profiling of TCR beta VDJ combinations and CDR3 sequences used genomic DNA as the template. The raw public reads went through TCRdb reprocessing: fastp at Q25, MiXCR clone calling, in-frame beta chains kept. Rows matching on CDR3 protein sequence are summarized as one entry with the most common DNA and genes. For this sample there are a few hundred thousand distinct CDR3 sequences; about 50% appear just once. Jointly, the top ten make up around 1.3% of the sample. Patients chosen for sequencing had shown expansion of CD8+CD57+ cells by flow cytometry. The sample taken for sequencing was sorted CD4+, CD8+, or CD8+CD57+ T cells (not recorded which) from PBMCs. The receptors come from a human donor with aplastic anemia.

A remark on this clonotype: This CDR3 fails to terminate in the conserved phenylalanine or tryptophan, so it likely reflects a read error. The J gene is TRBJ1-1, the V gene TRBV10-3, with D possibly TRBD1 on 6 matching bases. This CDR3 contains 13 residues. CDR1 is ENHRY, CDR2 SYGVKD, per germline. With 1 base removed from V and 4 bases from J, the gap between germline ends came to 7 bases. CDR3 bases: TGTGCCATCAGTGAGTTACAGGGCACTGAAGCTTTCTCT. It specifies CAISELQGTEAFS.

The CDR3 loop reads CASSFQENQPQHF. In DNA, the CDR3 is TGTGCCAGCAGCTTCCAGGAAAATCAGCCCCAGCATTTT. V gene TRBV7-3 combines with J gene TRBJ1-5; the D is unclear. Germline loops: CDR1 SGHTA, CDR2 FQGTGA. This CDR3 is built from 13 residues. V shed 3 bases and J shed 4 bases, with 7 bases lying between them.